The clone carrying this T cell receptor beta chain came up a few times. The data belong to a study of response to subunit inactivated influenza vaccine. TCRdb called the RT-PCR reads again in MiXCR, with one record for every CDR3 protein. The sample lists about 520,000 distinct CDR3 sequences; 7.2% were seen once. V dropped 1 base and J dropped 0; count of bases not matched to a gene: 9. Per the germline V gene, CDR1 is DFQATT and CDR2 is SNEGSKA (reference sequence). The length of the CDR3 is 17 residues. Source: PBMCs from blood, taken approximately 25 months after vaccination. The chain employs TRBV20-1 and TRBJ2-5; TRBD2 matches at 9 bases. This sequence originates from a man between 50 and 69 years old who received an inactivated influenza vaccine. CDR3 nucleotides: TGCAGTGCTAGAGGACTAGCGGAGCCCAAGTACCAAGAGACCCAGTACTTC. Translating gives CSARGLAEPKYQETQYF.